Below, 21 T cell receptor beta chains from the same sample are listed, as sequenced in a study of blood T cell repertoires in COVID-19. This table comes from immunoSEQ multiplex PCR, and its TCRdb copy is limited to in-frame clones, with some not included. The sample holds 110,000 to 150,000 clones, 87% seen once. Source material: PBMCs or T cells enriched from blood (not recorded which). The receptor source for this set is a man between 60 and 75 years old who had recovered from COVID-19.

The chain uses TRBV24-1 and TRBJ2-7, with unresolved D. CDR3 length equals 12 residues. Trimming took off 2 bases at V and 2 bases at J, with 3 bases between the two ends. Germline values: CDR1 KGHDR, CDR2 SFDVKD. The DNA of the CDR3 is TGTGCCACCAGTGATTCCGCCTACGAGCAGTACTTC. Amino acids: CATSDSAYEQYF.

The CDR3 reads CASSRDRNTDTQYF. CDR3 nucleotides: TGTGCCAGCAGTCGGGACAGGAACACAGATACGCAGTATTTT. The chain couples TRBV6-5 to TRBJ2-3; 8 bases align to TRBD1. The junction had 3 bases not matched to a gene; V was cut back by 5 bases and J by 2 bases. This CDR3 is built from 14 residues. Germline V CDR1 and CDR2: MNHEY, SVGAGI.

The CDR3 is CASSQGRAGVAYNEQFF. The CDR3, as DNA: TGTGCCAGCAGCCAAGGTCGGGCGGGAGTGGCCTACAATGAGCAGTTCTTC. The chain uses TRBV3-1 (or the pseudogene TRBV3-2) and TRBJ2-1; 7 nucleotides match TRBD2. Germline V gene data show CDR1 as LGHDT and CDR2 as YNNKEL (reference sequence). V dropped 1 base and J dropped 2; count of bases not matched to a gene: 8. CDR3 size: 17 residues.

CDR3 amino acids: CASSEAGSSGANVLTF. CDR3 coding DNA: TGTGCCAGCAGTGAAGCGGGCAGCTCTGGGGCCAACGTCCTGACTTTC. This sequence joins TRBV6-1 and TRBJ2-6, with D hard to call. The CDR3 is 16 residues long. Trimming took 0 bases from V and 0 from J, leaving 6 bases between them. Germline V gives CDR1 MNHNS, CDR2 SASEGT.

This clone was detected only once. The chain is built from TRBV19 and TRBJ2-7; the match to TRBD2 covers 8 bases. The junction had 7 bases not matched to a gene; V was cut back by 3 bases and J by 0 bases. Per the germline V gene, CDR1 is LNHDA and CDR2 is SQIVND (reference sequence). The CDR3 consists of 16 residues. The CDR3 spells CASSMGLAGNSYEQYF. CDR3 coding DNA: TGTGCCAGTAGTATGGGTTTAGCGGGAAACTCCTACGAGCAGTACTTC.

The CDR3 region has the DNA TGCGCCAGCAGCTTGGTGGCCCCAGGTCGCACTGAAGCTTTCTTT. Translation: CASSLVAPGRTEAFF. This sequence joins TRBV5-1 and TRBJ1-1; D is unclear. Germline values: CDR1 SGHRS, CDR2 YFSETQ. There are 15 residues in the CDR3. The V end was cut by 0 bases, the J end by 4 bases, with 13 bases between.

This chain uses TRBV19 with TRBJ1-1; 7 bases are shared with TRBD1. V lost 5 bases, J lost 1 base, and 13 bases stayed unmatched. From germline, CDR1 is LNHDA and CDR2 SQIVND (reference sequence). CDR3 length equals 17 residues. This CDR3 reads CASSATGAAYQNTEAFF. DNA for the CDR3: TGTGCCAGTAGTGCCACAGGGGCTGCCTATCAGAACACTGAAGCTTTCTTT.

This rearrangement joins TRBV9 to TRBJ2-7, with TRBD2 matching 12 bases. The CDR3 sequence is 14 residues long. Germline lookup yields CDR1 SGDLS and CDR2 YYNGEE. The ends lost 4 bases at V and 3 bases at J; junction bases unmatched: 2. The CDR3 spells CASSTSGGFYEQYF. CDR3 nucleotide sequence: TGTGCCAGCAGCACTAGCGGGGGGTTCTACGAGCAGTACTTC.

This chain connects TRBV12-3 or TRBV12-4 to TRBJ1-1; D is possibly TRBD1 (5 bases). Trimming removed 6 bases from V and 10 bases from J, with 12 bases in between. CDR3 length: 11 amino acids. In DNA, the CDR3 is TGTGCCAGCAGGGCAGGGTTTGTAGCTTTCTTT. This codes for CASRAGFVAFF.

V usage is TRBV3-1 (or the pseudogene TRBV3-2) and J usage is TRBJ2-3; D gene ambiguous. There are 15 residues in the CDR3. Trimming removed 1 base at V and 0 bases at J, with 8 bases between. The V gene's germline CDR1 is LGHDT and CDR2 YNNKEL (reference sequence). The CDR3 region has the DNA TGTGCCAGCAGCCAAGGACTGTTTAGCACAGATACGCAGTATTTT. Its translation is CASSQGLFSTDTQYF.

V usage is TRBV28 and J usage is TRBJ1-4, with D perhaps TRBD1 (5 bases). CDR1 and CDR2 from the germline V gene are MDHEN and SYDVKM. V was cut by 2 bases and J by 5 bases, with 9 bases left in between. This CDR3 has 14 amino acids. The CDR3 loop is CASSLRGWNEKLFF. The DNA for the CDR3 is TGTGCCAGCAGTTTAAGGGGATGGAATGAAAAACTGTTTTTT.

V usage is TRBV19 and J usage is TRBJ1-5; D might be TRBD1 (5 bases). Germline assignment: CDR1 LNHDA and CDR2 SQIVND (reference sequence). The V gene lost 0 bases and the J gene lost 7 bases, with 16 bases spanning the gap. CDR3 size: 16 residues. CDR3 in amino acids: CASSIDLGRVGQPQHF. The DNA for the CDR3 is TGTGCCAGTAGTATAGATCTGGGCAGGGTGGGACAGCCCCAGCATTTT.

The chain couples TRBV6-1 to TRBJ2-7; 15 nucleotides align to TRBD2. Germline-derived CDR1 and CDR2 are MNHNS and SASEGT. V lost 0 bases, J lost 2 bases, and 11 bases stayed unmatched. This CDR3 comprises 20 residues. The CDR3: CASSEALSGGLAGGPYEQYF. In DNA, the CDR3 is TGTGCCAGCAGTGAAGCGCTGAGTGGGGGACTAGCGGGGGGACCCTACGAGCAGTACTTC.

A single count supports this clone. The chain employs TRBV28 and TRBJ2-3; 8 bases line up with TRBD2. CDR3 length equals 16 residues. Germline CDR1 is MDHEN and CDR2 is SYDVKM. J gave up 3 bases and V 6 bases, and 11 bases lay outside the gene matches. CDR3 loop: CASSRAGGVGTDTQYF. CDR3 bases: TGTGCCAGCAGCCGTGCGGGGGGCGTAGGTACAGATACGCAGTATTTT. Complete variable domain (other parts from reference TRBV28 and TRBJ2-3): DVKVTQSSRYLVKRTGEKVFLECVQDMDHENMFWYRQDPGLGLRLIYFSYDVKMKEKGDIPEGYSVSREKKERFSLILESASTNQTSMYLCASSRAGGVGTDTQYFGPGTRLTVL.

This chain links TRBV5-6 with TRBJ1-3; D gene uncertain. Germline V gene lookup returns CDR1 SGHDT and CDR2 YYEEEE. CDR3 length equals 16 residues. V gave up 0 bases and J gave up 4 bases, with 14 bases separating them. Here the CDR3 reads CASSLGGWFGGNTIYF. CDR3 nucleotide sequence: TGTGCCAGCAGCTTGGGAGGGTGGTTCGGAGGAAACACCATATATTTT.

This rearrangement joins TRBV4-1 to TRBJ2-7, with D possibly TRBD1 on 6 matching bases. V lost 3 bases, J lost 1 base, and 13 bases lay in between. The CDR3 loop spans 15 amino acids. Per germline, CDR1 MGHRA and CDR2 YSYEKL. CDR3 residues: CASSQNRVGSYEQYF. The CDR3, as DNA: TGCGCCAGCAGCCAGAACAGGGTGGGGTCCTACGAGCAGTACTTC.

This clone was recorded a few times. This chain links TRBV6-5 with TRBJ1-4, with 8 bases lining up with TRBD1. Trimming removed 6 bases from V and 7 bases from J; junction bases left unmatched: 10. Germline V CDR1 and CDR2: MNHEY, SVGAGI. This CDR3 spans 15 amino acids. The CDR3 region has the DNA TGTGCCAGCAGGCCGCCAGGGGGCGCGGGTGAAAAACTGTTTTTT. Translating gives CASRPPGGAGEKLFF.

This chain connects TRBV30 to TRBJ2-1, with 9 bases matching TRBD1. The ends lost 3 bases at V and 7 bases at J; junction bases unmatched: 4. The V gene's germline CDR1 is GTSNPN and CDR2 SVGIG (reference sequence). The CDR3 totals 13 residues. The CDR3 DNA is TGTGCCTGGAGGCCGACAGGGGGGAATGAGCAGTTCTTC. Its protein is CAWRPTGGNEQFF.

This chain links TRBV29-1 with TRBJ1-2, with 11 bases fitting TRBD1. J lost 7 bases, V lost 4 bases, and 8 bases had no gene match. CDR1 and CDR2 from the germline V gene are SQVTM and ANQGSEA. The CDR3 is 14 amino acids. CDR3 DNA sequence: TGCAGCGTTGGGGACGGACAGGGGGCGTTTGGCTACACCTTC. As protein: CSVGDGQGAFGYTF.

This rearrangement joins TRBV29-1 to TRBJ2-3; D may be TRBD1 (6 bases). Deletions cut 4 bases from V and 0 bases from J, with 17 bases between. CDR3 length: 16 amino acids. From germline, CDR1 is SQVTM and CDR2 ANQGSEA. The CDR3 coding sequence is TGCAGCGTTGTGAGGGGGTCCCCTACTAGCACAGATACGCAGTATTTT. It specifies CSVVRGSPTSTDTQYF.

This sequence joins TRBV30 and TRBJ1-5; TRBD1 agrees at 7 bases. The junction had 9 bases not matched to a gene; V was cut back by 1 base and J by 6 bases. CDR1 and CDR2 from the germline V gene are GTSNPN and SVGIG (reference sequence). This CDR3 has 15 amino acids. In nucleotides, the CDR3 is TGTGCCTGGAGTGCCCGGACAGGATTAGGTCAGCCCCAGCATTTT. As protein: CAWSARTGLGQPQHF.